A single sample gave rise to the 2 T cell receptor beta chains below, sequenced in a study of OX40 agonist ivuxolimab in advanced cancers. Libraries were prepared by immunoSEQ multiplex PCR; TCRdb keeps only in-frame clonotypes and omits some of them. The table includes 80,000 or so clones, under 90% detected once. Material: CD4+ or CD8+ T cells sorted from blood, obtained in a trial of the OX40 agonist ivuxolimab. The receptors were gathered from an adult with an advanced solid tumor such as melanoma, head and neck, liver or kidney cancer.

This rearrangement joins TRBV5-4 to TRBJ1-1; perhaps TRBD1 as D (5 bases). Per the germline V gene, CDR1 is SGHNT and CDR2 is YYREEE (reference sequence). The length of the CDR3 is 14 residues. V was cut by 4 bases and J by 1 base, with 11 bases left in between. The CDR3 is CASSRGERNTEAFF. CDR3 bases: TGTGCCAGCAGCCGGGGGGAACGGAACACTGAAGCTTTCTTT.

This sequence joins TRBV7-2 and TRBJ2-1; D call uncertain. Trimming removed 0 bases at V and 0 bases at J, with 6 bases between. Germline lookup yields CDR1 SGHTA and CDR2 FQGNSA. The CDR3 is 15 amino acids. For the CDR3, the DNA is TGTGCCAGCAGCTTAGCTACCGGCTCCTACAATGAGCAGTTCTTC. Encoded protein: CASSLATGSYNEQFF.